Below are 13 T cell receptor beta chains sequenced from a single sample in a study of blood T cell repertoires in COVID-19. Clones were sequenced by immunoSEQ multiplex PCR, and TCRdb holds only the in-frame ones, with some missing. The data contain about 57,000 clones, roughly 87% of them singletons. Sequencing input: peripheral blood. The receptors shown here come from a woman aged 80 or over with COVID-19, enrolled during active disease.

This chain links TRBV5-1 with TRBJ1-2, with D tentatively TRBD1 (5 bases). Trimming cost V 0 bases and J 1 base, with 10 bases left between them. Germline assignment: CDR1 SGHRS and CDR2 YFSETQ. The CDR3 consists of 15 residues. CDR3 in amino acids: CASSLGQGNNYGYTF. The CDR3 DNA is TGCGCCAGCAGCTTGGGCCAGGGAAATAACTATGGCTACACCTTC.

This clone was picked up one time. The CDR3 DNA is TGTGCCAGTACCAACTCCGGGACAGGCATATCTACCGGGGAGCTGTTTTTT. This codes for CASTNSGTGISTGELFF. The genes are TRBV19 and TRBJ2-2, with 8 nucleotides matching TRBD1. Trimming cost V 7 bases and J 5 bases; bases outside gene matches: 15. CDR3 size: 17 residues. CDR1 and CDR2 from the germline V gene are LNHDA and SQIVND (reference sequence).

CDR3 residues: CASSFSAGGLTGELFF. The CDR3 nucleotides read TGCGCCAGCAGCTTTTCAGCGGGGGGGCTCACCGGGGAGCTGTTTTTT. The chain carries TRBV5-1 and TRBJ2-2; 10 bases fit TRBD2. The ends lost 2 bases at V and 4 bases at J; junction bases unmatched: 5. Germline values: CDR1 SGHRS, CDR2 YFSETQ. The CDR3 has 16 residues. Looking up the rest from reference TRBV5-1 and TRBJ2-2 gives the full variable domain: KAGVTQTPRYLIKTRGQQVTLSCSPISGHRSVSWYQQTPGQGLQFLFEYFSETQRNKGNFPGRFSGRQFSNSRSEMNVSTLELGDSALYLCASSFSAGGLTGELFFGEGSRLTVL.

The chain carries TRBV24-1 and TRBJ2-2; 8 bases match TRBD1. Germline assignment: CDR1 KGHDR and CDR2 SFDVKD. CDR3 length equals 16 residues. Losses at the gene ends were 4 bases for V and 1 base for J; bases not matched to a gene: 4. CDR3 residues: CATSESGTGNTGELFF. The CDR3 nucleotides are TGTGCCACCAGTGAATCCGGGACAGGGAACACCGGGGAGCTGTTTTTT.

The DNA for the CDR3 is TGTGCCACCAGTCCCGGGCGGGGAGGCCAAGAGACCCAGTACTTC. Translating gives CATSPGRGGQETQYF. This chain uses TRBV24-1 with TRBJ2-5; the D gene is possibly TRBD2 (6 bases). Germline V gene lookup returns CDR1 KGHDR and CDR2 SFDVKD. V lost 6 bases and J lost 1, with 14 bases in between. The CDR3 has 15 amino acids.

This chain joins TRBV19 and TRBJ2-2, with 7 bases that match TRBD1. The germline V gene has CDR1 LNHDA and CDR2 SQIVND (reference sequence). V lost 6 bases to trimming and J lost 3 bases; unmatched junction nucleotides: 7. CDR3 size: 15 residues. Written as DNA, the CDR3 is TGTGCCAGTAGGGCGACAGGGTTGGACACCGGGGAGCTGTTTTTT. Its translation: CASRATGLDTGELFF.

The J gene is TRBJ1-1, the V gene TRBV12-3 or TRBV12-4; 8 bases align to TRBD1. V trimming: 5 bases; J trimming: 6 bases; junction bases outside the gene matches: 5. This CDR3 region has 13 residues. The chain's CDR3 is CASSQTGAAEAFF. DNA for the CDR3: TGTGCCAGCAGTCAGACAGGGGCCGCTGAAGCTTTCTTT.

This sequence joins TRBV19 and TRBJ2-4, with 8 bases that match TRBD1. The CDR3 length is 15 residues. The V gene's germline CDR1 is LNHDA and CDR2 SQIVND (reference sequence). The ends lost 8 bases at V and 1 base at J; junction bases unmatched: 7. The CDR3 loop reads CASRQGLGAKNIQYF. CDR3 nucleotides: TGTGCCAGTCGACAGGGGTTGGGGGCCAAAAACATTCAGTACTTC. The full variable domain, its missing parts supplied by reference TRBV19 and TRBJ2-4, is DGGITQSPKYLFRKEGQNVTLSCEQNLNHDAMYWYRQDPGQGLRLIYYSQIVNDFQKGDIAEGYSVSREKKESFPLTVTSAQKNPTAFYLCASRQGLGAKNIQYFGAGTRLSVL.

DNA of the CDR3: TGTGCCAGTAGTCCCCAGGTGGTAGGTCAGCCCCAGCATTTT. Encoded protein: CASSPQVVGQPQHF. The gene calls are TRBV19 and TRBJ1-5, with no clear D. The germline CDR1 and CDR2 sequences are LNHDA and SQIVND (reference sequence). The germline V and J ends were trimmed by 5 bases and 6 bases, with 14 bases remaining between them. This CDR3 contains 14 residues. Using reference TRBV19 and TRBJ1-5 for the parts outside the CDR3, the full variable domain is DGGITQSPKYLFRKEGQNVTLSCEQNLNHDAMYWYRQDPGQGLRLIYYSQIVNDFQKGDIAEGYSVSREKKESFPLTVTSAQKNPTAFYLCASSPQVVGQPQHFGDGTRLSIL.

V is TRBV5-4 and J is TRBJ1-6; a weak D match, TRBD1 (5 bases). Germline CDR1 SGHNT, CDR2 YYREEE (reference sequence). V was clipped by 4 bases and J by 7 bases, with 24 bases between them. The CDR3 spans 18 residues. DNA of the CDR3: TGTGCCAGCAGCCAAGCCCCTACAGGCGCCCAGCGAAATTCACCCCTCCACTTT. It is translated as CASSQAPTGAQRNSPLHF.

This chain links TRBV30 with TRBJ1-1; 10 nucleotides align to TRBD1. This CDR3 is 12 amino acids long. V was clipped by 5 bases and J by 6 bases; unmatched bases: 3. CDR1 and CDR2 (germline): GTSNPN, SVGIG (reference sequence). The CDR3 reads CAWGQGDAEAFF. As DNA, the CDR3 is TGTGCCTGGGGACAGGGGGATGCTGAAGCTTTCTTT. The whole variable domain, remainder taken from reference TRBV30 and TRBJ1-1, is SQTIHQWPATLVQPVGSPLSLECTVEGTSNPNLYWYRQAAGRGLQLLFYSVGIGQISSEVPQNLSASRPQDRQFILSSKKLLLSDSGFYLCAWGQGDAEAFFGQGTRLTVV.

This clone has more than one count but fewer than ten. The chain couples TRBV6-5 to TRBJ2-3; 10 bases are shared with TRBD1. This CDR3 is built from 15 residues. The V gene end was trimmed by 5 bases and the J gene end by 5 bases; junction bases not matched to a gene: 7. The V gene's germline CDR1 is MNHEY and CDR2 SVGAGI. DNA for the CDR3: TGTGCCAGCAGTCCGGGACAGGGGCTCGGAGATACGCAGTATTTT. Translating gives CASSPGQGLGDTQYF.

CDR3 loop: CASSEGIRRTGGEKLFF. DNA of the CDR3: TGTGCCAGCAGTGAAGGAATTCGAAGGACAGGGGGAGAAAAACTGTTTTTT. The chain has TRBV6-1 and TRBJ1-4, with TRBD1 matching 10 bases. Germline V gives CDR1 MNHNS, CDR2 SASEGT. This CDR3 has 17 amino acids. Losses at the gene ends were 1 base for V and 8 bases for J; bases not matched to a gene: 10.